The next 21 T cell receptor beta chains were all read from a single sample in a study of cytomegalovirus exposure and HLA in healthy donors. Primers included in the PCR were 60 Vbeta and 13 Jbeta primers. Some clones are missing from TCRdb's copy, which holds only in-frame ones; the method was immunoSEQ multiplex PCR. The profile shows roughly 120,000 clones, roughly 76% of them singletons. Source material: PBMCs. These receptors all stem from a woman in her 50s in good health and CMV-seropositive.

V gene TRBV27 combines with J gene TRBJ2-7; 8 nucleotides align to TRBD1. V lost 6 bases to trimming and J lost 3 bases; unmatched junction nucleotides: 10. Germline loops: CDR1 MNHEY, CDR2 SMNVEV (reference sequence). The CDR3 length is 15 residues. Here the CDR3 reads CASSPSGTGFYEQYF. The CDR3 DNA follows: TGTGCCAGCAGCCCCTCCGGGACAGGCTTCTACGAGCAGTACTTC.

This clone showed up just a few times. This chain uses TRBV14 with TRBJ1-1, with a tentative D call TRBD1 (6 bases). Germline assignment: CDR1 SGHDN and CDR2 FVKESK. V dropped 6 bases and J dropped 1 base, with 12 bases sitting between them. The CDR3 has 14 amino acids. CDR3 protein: CASRKGQRNTEAFF. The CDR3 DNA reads TGTGCCAGCAGGAAAGGACAGCGGAACACTGAAGCTTTCTTT. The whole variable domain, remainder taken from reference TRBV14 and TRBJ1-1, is EAGVTQFPSHSVIEKGQTVTLRCDPISGHDNLYWYRRVMGKEIKFLLHFVKESKQDESGMPNNRFLAERTGGTYSTLKVQPAELEDSGVYFCASRKGQRNTEAFFGQGTRLTVV.

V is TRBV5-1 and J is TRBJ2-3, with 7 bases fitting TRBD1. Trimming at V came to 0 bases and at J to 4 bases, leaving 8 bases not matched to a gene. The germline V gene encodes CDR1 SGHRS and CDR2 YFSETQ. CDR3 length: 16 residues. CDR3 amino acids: CASSLEGGLLADTQYF. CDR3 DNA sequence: TGCGCCAGCAGCTTGGAAGGGGGCCTTTTAGCAGATACGCAGTATTTT.

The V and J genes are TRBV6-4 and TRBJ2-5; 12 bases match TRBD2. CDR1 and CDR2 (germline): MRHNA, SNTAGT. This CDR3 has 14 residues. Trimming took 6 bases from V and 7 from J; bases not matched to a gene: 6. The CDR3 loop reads CASRRLAGEGTQYF. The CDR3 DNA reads TGTGCCAGCAGACGACTAGCGGGGGAGGGGACCCAGTACTTC.

The CDR3 region has the DNA TGTGCCAGTAGTATAGATCGCTACGGGGGGGCGGAGACCCAGTACTTC. Amino acids: CASSIDRYGGAETQYF. This rearrangement joins TRBV19 to TRBJ2-5; 8 bases fit TRBD2. This CDR3 spans 16 amino acids. V shed 0 bases and J 5 bases; nucleotides not matched to a gene: 8. Germline CDR1 and CDR2: LNHDA and SQIVND (reference sequence).

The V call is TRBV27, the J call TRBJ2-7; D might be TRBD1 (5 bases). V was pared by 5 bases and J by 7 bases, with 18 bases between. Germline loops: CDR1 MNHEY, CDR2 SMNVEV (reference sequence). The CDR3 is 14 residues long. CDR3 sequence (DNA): TGTGCCAGCAGTCCCCTCCATACAGGTCGGGAGCAGTACTTC. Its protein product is CASSPLHTGREQYF.

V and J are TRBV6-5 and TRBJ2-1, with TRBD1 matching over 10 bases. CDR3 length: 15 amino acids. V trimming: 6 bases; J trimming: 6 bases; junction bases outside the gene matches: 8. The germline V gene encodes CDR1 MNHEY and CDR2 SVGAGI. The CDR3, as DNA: TGTGCCAGCAGAGGCGGGGGACAGGGGACCAATGAGCAGTTCTTC. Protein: CASRGGGQGTNEQFF.

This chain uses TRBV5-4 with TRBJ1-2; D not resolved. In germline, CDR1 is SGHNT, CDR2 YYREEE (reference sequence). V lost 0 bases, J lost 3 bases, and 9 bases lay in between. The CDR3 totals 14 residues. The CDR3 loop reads CASSLEQADYGYTF. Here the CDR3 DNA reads TGTGCCAGCAGCTTGGAGCAGGCTGACTATGGCTACACCTTC.

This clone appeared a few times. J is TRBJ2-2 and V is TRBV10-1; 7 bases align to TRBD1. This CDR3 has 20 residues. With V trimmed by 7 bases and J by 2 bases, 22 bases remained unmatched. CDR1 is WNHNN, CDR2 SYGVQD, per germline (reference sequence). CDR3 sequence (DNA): TGCGCCAGCACCTCTATCCTCGGACAGGCGAGCCTTCCCAACACCGGGGAGCTGTTTTTT. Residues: CASTSILGQASLPNTGELFF.

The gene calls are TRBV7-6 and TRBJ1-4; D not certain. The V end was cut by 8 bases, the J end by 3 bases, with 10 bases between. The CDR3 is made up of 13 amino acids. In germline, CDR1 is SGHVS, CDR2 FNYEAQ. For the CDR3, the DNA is TGTGCCAGCTCCCGAGGTCCTAATGAAAAACTGTTTTTT. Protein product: CASSRGPNEKLFF.

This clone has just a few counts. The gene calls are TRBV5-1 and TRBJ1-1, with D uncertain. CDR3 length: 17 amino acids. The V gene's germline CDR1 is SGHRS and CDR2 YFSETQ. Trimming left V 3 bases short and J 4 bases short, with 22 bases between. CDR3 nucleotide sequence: TGCGCCAGCAGCTCCCCTGACGGGTCCTCAAAGTGCACTGAAGCTTTCTTT. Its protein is CASSSPDGSSKCTEAFF. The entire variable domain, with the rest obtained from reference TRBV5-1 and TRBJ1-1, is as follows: KAGVTQTPRYLIKTRGQQVTLSCSPISGHRSVSWYQQTPGQGLQFLFEYFSETQRNKGNFPGRFSGRQFSNSRSEMNVSTLELGDSALYLCASSSPDGSSKCTEAFFGQGTRLTVV.

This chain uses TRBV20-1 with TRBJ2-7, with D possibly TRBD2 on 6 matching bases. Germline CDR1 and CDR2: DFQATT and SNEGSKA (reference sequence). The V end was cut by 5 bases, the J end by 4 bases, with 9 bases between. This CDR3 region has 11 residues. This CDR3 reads CSALRGYEQYF. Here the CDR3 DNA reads TGCAGTGCTCTCCGGGGGTACGAGCAGTACTTC.

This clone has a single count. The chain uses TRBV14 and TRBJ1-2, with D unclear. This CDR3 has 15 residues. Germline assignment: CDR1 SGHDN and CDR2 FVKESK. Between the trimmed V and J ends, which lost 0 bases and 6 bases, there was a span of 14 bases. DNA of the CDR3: TGTGCCAGCAGCCAAGATTATCCGCGGCAGCATGGCTACACCTTC. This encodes CASSQDYPRQHGYTF.

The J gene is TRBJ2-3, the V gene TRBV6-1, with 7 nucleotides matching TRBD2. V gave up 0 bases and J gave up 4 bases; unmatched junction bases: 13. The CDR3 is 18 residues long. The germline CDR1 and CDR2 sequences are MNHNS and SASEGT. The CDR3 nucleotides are TGTGCCAGCAGTGAAGCGCTTCGGGGAGGGGCAATAGCAGATACGCAGTATTTT. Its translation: CASSEALRGGAIADTQYF.

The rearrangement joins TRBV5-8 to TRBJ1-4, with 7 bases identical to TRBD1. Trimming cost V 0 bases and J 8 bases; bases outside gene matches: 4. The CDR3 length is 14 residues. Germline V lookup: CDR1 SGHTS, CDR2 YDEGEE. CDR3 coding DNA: TGTGCCAGCAGCTTGGGACAGGGCCTCGAAAAACTGTTTTTT. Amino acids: CASSLGQGLEKLFF.

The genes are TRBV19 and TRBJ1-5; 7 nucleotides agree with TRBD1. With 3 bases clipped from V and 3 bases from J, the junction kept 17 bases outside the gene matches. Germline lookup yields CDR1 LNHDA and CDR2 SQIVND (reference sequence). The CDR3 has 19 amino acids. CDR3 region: CASSIGRVEGRGPNQPQHF. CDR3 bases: TGTGCCAGTAGTATTGGCAGGGTGGAGGGAAGGGGGCCCAATCAGCCCCAGCATTTT.

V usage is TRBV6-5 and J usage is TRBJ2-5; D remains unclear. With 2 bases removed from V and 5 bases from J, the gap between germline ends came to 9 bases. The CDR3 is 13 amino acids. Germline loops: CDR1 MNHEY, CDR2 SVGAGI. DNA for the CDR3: TGTGCCAGCAGTTACGGGCTCGCCGAGACCCAGTACTTC. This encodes CASSYGLAETQYF.

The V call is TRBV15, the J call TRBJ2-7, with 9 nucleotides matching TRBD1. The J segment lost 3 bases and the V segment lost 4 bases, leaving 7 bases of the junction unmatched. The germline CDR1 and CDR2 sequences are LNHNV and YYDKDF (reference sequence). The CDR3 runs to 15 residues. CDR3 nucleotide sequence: TGTGCCACCAGCAAAGGGACAGGGAGCTTCTACGAGCAGTACTTC. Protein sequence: CATSKGTGSFYEQYF.

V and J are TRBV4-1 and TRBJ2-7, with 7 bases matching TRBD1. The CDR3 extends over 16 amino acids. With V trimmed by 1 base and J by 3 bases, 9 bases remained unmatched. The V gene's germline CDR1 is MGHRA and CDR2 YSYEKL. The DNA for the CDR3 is TGCGCCAGCAGCCAAGGGGACAGACGAACCGACTACGAGCAGTACTTC. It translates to CASSQGDRRTDYEQYF.

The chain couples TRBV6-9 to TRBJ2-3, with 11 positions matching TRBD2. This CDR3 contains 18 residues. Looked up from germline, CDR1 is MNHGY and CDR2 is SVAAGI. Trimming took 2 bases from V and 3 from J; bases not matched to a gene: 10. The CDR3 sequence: CASSYARLAGSSTDTQYF. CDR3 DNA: TGTGCCAGCAGTTATGCTCGACTAGCGGGGAGTTCGACAGATACGCAGTATTTT.

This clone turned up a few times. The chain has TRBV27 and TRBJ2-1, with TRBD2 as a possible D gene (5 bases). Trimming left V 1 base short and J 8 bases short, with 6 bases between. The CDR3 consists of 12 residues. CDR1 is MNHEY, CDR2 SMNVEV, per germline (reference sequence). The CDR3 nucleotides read TGTGCCAGCAGTTTATGGACTCATGAGCAGTTCTTC. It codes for CASSLWTHEQFF.